This passage covers 10 T cell receptor beta chains from one sample sequenced in a study of blood T cell repertoires in COVID-19. Here immunoSEQ multiplex PCR was the method, and the copy in TCRdb shows in-frame clones only, minus some. The sample shows 250,000 to 350,000 clones, 84% of them seen only once. The sample comprised peripheral blood. These receptors came from a human donor with COVID-19, enrolled during active disease. The donor label of this sample is uncertain.

The rearrangement links TRBV7-3 to TRBJ2-3, with D maybe TRBD1 (6 bases). Germline CDR1 is SGHTA and CDR2 is FQGTGA. The CDR3 is 14 amino acids. The V end was cut by 1 base, the J end by 2 bases, with 7 bases between. CDR3 residues: CASSLRGPTDTQYF. In DNA, the CDR3 is TGTGCCAGCAGCTTAAGGGGGCCCACAGATACGCAGTATTTT.

The chain joins TRBV7-8 to TRBJ2-7; D is possibly TRBD2 (5 bases). Deletions cut 0 bases from V and 13 bases from J, with 22 bases between. The CDR3 is made up of 15 amino acids. Germline V gene sequence: CDR1 SGHVS, CDR2 FQNEAQ. CDR3 sequence: CASSLAVSPLEVRYF. CDR3 sequence (DNA): TGTGCCAGCAGCTTAGCCGTTTCGCCACTGGAGGTACGCTACTTC.

The V call is TRBV18, the J call TRBJ2-7, with D possibly TRBD1 on 6 matching bases. Looked up from germline, CDR1 is KGHSH and CDR2 is LQKENI. With 5 bases removed from V and 5 bases from J, the gap between germline ends came to 13 bases. This CDR3 is 13 amino acids long. For the CDR3, the DNA is TGTGCCAGCTCAAACGTCAGGGGCAACGAGCAGTACTTC. This codes for CASSNVRGNEQYF.

The rearrangement uses TRBV19 and TRBJ1-1; weak D call: TRBD1 (5 bases). The germline V gene has CDR1 LNHDA and CDR2 SQIVND (reference sequence). V lost 3 bases and J 0 bases, leaving 8 bases between the germline ends. The CDR3 extends over 14 amino acids. As DNA, the CDR3 is TGTGCCAGTAGTATGCTAGGGGTGAACACTGAAGCTTTCTTT. Protein: CASSMLGVNTEAFF.

This clone has only one observation. The V gene is TRBV5-1, the J gene TRBJ1-6, with D uncertain. Germline V gives CDR1 SGHRS, CDR2 YFSETQ. The V end was cut by 0 bases, the J end by 6 bases, with 13 bases between. The CDR3 has 16 amino acids. For the CDR3, the DNA is TGCGCCAGCAGCTTGGCTGGCGCCGGAGGTAATTCACCCCTCCACTTT. Protein sequence: CASSLAGAGGNSPLHF.

This clone was seen a few times. The chain is built from TRBV24-1 and TRBJ1-5; 7 bases line up with TRBD1. Germline loops: CDR1 KGHDR, CDR2 SFDVKD. CDR3 size: 14 residues. J gave up 7 bases and V 4 bases, and 6 bases lay outside the gene matches. CDR3 in DNA: TGTGCCACCAGTGACGCTAGGGGGCTACAGCCCCAGCATTTT. Translation gives CATSDARGLQPQHF.

In DNA, the CDR3 is TGCGCCAGCAGGGAGAACACAGGGGGCAATAACTATGGCTACACCTTC. Encoded protein: CASRENTGGNNYGYTF. The V call is TRBV5-1, the J call TRBJ1-2; 9 positions match TRBD1. J gave up 1 base and V 5 bases, and 9 bases lay outside the gene matches. From germline, CDR1 is SGHRS and CDR2 YFSETQ. This CDR3 spans 16 amino acids.

This clone showed up just a few times. The gene calls are TRBV5-6 and TRBJ1-5; 7 bases match TRBD1. Germline values: CDR1 SGHDT, CDR2 YYEEEE. CDR3 size: 13 residues. V trimming: 3 bases; J trimming: 7 bases; junction bases outside the gene matches: 4. The DNA for the CDR3 is TGTGCCAGCAGCTCCAACAGGGGCCAGCCCCAGCATTTT. It specifies CASSSNRGQPQHF.

In its sample, this clone was seen a few times. This rearrangement joins TRBV7-8 to TRBJ2-1; no firm D call. There are 15 residues in the CDR3. With 3 bases removed from V and 6 bases from J, the gap between germline ends came to 15 bases. CDR1 and CDR2 (germline): SGHVS, FQNEAQ. The CDR3 DNA is TGTGCCAGCAGCTTTCAGGTGGCCGTAGGCAATGAGCAGTTCTTC. Its translation: CASSFQVAVGNEQFF.

This chain links TRBV7-2 with TRBJ1-2; the D gene is possibly TRBD1 (6 bases). Germline V gives CDR1 SGHTA, CDR2 FQGNSA. Trimming shortened V by 1 base and J by 3 bases, and 12 bases separated the two germline ends. The CDR3 sequence is 15 residues long. Here the CDR3 DNA reads TGTGCCAGCAGCTTAGTGGCGGGGGCCGACTATGGCTACACCTTC. This translates into CASSLVAGADYGYTF.